This T cell receptor (beta chain) was captured by sequencing in a study of cytomegalovirus exposure and HLA in healthy donors. The repertoire was sequenced with immunoSEQ multiplex PCR; TCRdb's copy has only in-frame clones and lacks some. The data show about 250,000 clones, roughly 87% seen once. Details on this clone: Antigen unknown.

V was trimmed by 0 bases and J by 5 bases, leaving 13 bases between them. The CDR3 sequence is 15 residues long. Germline loops: CDR1 MNHEY, CDR2 SVGAGI. Study-wide results and caveats: Published work reported that the classifier diagnosed cytomegalovirus status with high specificity and sensitivity. In vitro confirmation showed three CMV-associated chains to be CMV antigen specific. While the bulk of TCR sequences proved rare, some public TCRs turned up in many donors.

These donors were members of the roughly 120-subject validation cohort, a group separate from the roughly 670-subject first cohort. The TCR comes from a man in his late teens or twenties in good health and CMV-seropositive. The specimen was PBMCs. The chain has TRBV6-5 and TRBJ2-5; D possibly matches TRBD1 or TRBD2 (5 bases each). The CDR3 sequence: CASSYSQSWGETQYF. As DNA, the CDR3 is TGTGCCAGCAGTTACTCACAGTCCTGGGGGGAGACCCAGTACTTC.